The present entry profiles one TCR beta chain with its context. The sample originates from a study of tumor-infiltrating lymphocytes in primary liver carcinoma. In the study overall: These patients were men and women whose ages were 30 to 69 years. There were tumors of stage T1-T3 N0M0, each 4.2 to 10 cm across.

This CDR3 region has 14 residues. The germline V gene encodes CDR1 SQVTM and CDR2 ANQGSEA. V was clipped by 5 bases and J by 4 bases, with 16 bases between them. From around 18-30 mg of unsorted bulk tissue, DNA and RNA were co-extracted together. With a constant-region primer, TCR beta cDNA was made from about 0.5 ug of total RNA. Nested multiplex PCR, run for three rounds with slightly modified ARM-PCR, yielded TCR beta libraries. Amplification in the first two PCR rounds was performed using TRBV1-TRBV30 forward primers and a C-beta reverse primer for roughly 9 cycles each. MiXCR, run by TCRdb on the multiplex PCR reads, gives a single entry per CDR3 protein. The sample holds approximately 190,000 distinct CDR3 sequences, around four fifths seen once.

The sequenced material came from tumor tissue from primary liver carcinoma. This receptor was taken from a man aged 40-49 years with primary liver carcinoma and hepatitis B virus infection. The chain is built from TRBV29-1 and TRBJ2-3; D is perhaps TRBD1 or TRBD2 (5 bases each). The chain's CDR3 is CSVTGTGESDTQYF. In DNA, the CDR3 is TGCAGCGTTACCGGGACCGGGGAGTCAGATACGCAGTATTTT.